The 7 T cell receptor beta chains below were found in one sample sequenced in a study of a mutant IDH1 vaccine in newly diagnosed glioma. The assay was immunoSEQ multiplex PCR, and TCRdb's table has in-frame clones only and misses some. The table records under 40,000 clones, approximately 78% of them present only once. Their antigens are not known. The time point here: week 35, safety follow-up. Doses comprised 300 ug of mutant IDH1 20-mer peptide each, plus topical imiquimod. The starting material was PBMCs, obtained from a glioma patient whose treatment included an IDH1 peptide vaccine. These receptors all come from a woman younger than 35 with glioma.

The genes are TRBV4-2 and TRBJ2-7; 10 bases agree with TRBD2. The CDR3 runs to 17 residues. Germline loops: CDR1 LGHNA, CDR2 YNFKEQ. Trimming removed 0 bases from V and 5 bases from J; junction bases left unmatched: 10. The CDR3 region is CASSQDRASGGGDEQYF. CDR3 nucleotides: TGTGCCAGCAGCCAAGATCGGGCTAGCGGGGGAGGCGACGAGCAGTACTTC.

V is TRBV7-9 and J is TRBJ1-5, with D hard to call. Trimming removed 5 bases from V and 11 bases from J, with 13 bases in between. In germline, CDR1 is SEHNR, CDR2 FQNEAQ (reference sequence). The CDR3 consists of 12 residues. The CDR3 DNA reads as TGTGCCAGCAGCACCCTCGGAAAGTCCCAGCATTTT. It translates to CASSTLGKSQHF.

The gene calls are TRBV9 and TRBJ2-7; D uncertain. The CDR3 contains 14 residues. Germline assignment: CDR1 SGDLS and CDR2 YYNGEE. The V end lost 0 bases, the J end lost 2 bases, and 9 bases lay between the germline ends. CDR3 region: CASSVASATYEQYF. Here the CDR3 DNA reads TGTGCCAGCAGCGTAGCCAGCGCCACCTACGAGCAGTACTTC.

The V call is TRBV5-5, the J call TRBJ2-1; 7 nucleotides align to TRBD2. The CDR3 consists of 13 residues. J was trimmed by 7 bases and V by 3 bases; bases with no gene match: 4. In germline, CDR1 is SGHKS, CDR2 YYEKEE (reference sequence). The CDR3 loop is CASSSLGGNEQFF. The CDR3 DNA follows: TGTGCCAGCAGCTCCCTGGGAGGGAATGAGCAGTTCTTC.

The chain combines TRBV28 with TRBJ2-2, with a tentative D call TRBD2 (5 bases). Germline CDR1 and CDR2: MDHEN and SYDVKM. The V end was cut by 4 bases, the J end by 9 bases, with 15 bases between. The CDR3 length is 14 residues. The CDR3, as DNA: TGTGCCAGCAGTTCCCCCTTGGAGGTTCGGGAGCTGTTTTTT. Protein product: CASSSPLEVRELFF.

In its sample, this clone was seen once. The gene calls are TRBV5-1 and TRBJ1-1, with D perhaps matching TRBD1 (5 bases). The CDR3 length is 14 residues. Germline loops: CDR1 SGHRS, CDR2 YFSETQ. The V and J ends lost 3 bases and 1 base respectively, with 10 bases between them. The CDR3 sequence: CASSSGGGNTEAFF. CDR3 coding DNA: TGCGCCAGCAGCTCTGGCGGGGGGAACACTGAAGCTTTCTTT.

This clone was picked up a small number of times. This rearrangement joins TRBV9 to TRBJ1-1; D is possibly TRBD1 (5 bases). Germline V gene data show CDR1 as SGDLS and CDR2 as YYNGEE. Trimming left V 4 bases short and J 4 bases short, with 14 bases between. CDR3 size: 14 residues. This chain's CDR3 is CASSSQWRGTEAFF. CDR3 bases: TGTGCCAGCAGCTCCCAGTGGAGGGGCACTGAAGCTTTCTTT.